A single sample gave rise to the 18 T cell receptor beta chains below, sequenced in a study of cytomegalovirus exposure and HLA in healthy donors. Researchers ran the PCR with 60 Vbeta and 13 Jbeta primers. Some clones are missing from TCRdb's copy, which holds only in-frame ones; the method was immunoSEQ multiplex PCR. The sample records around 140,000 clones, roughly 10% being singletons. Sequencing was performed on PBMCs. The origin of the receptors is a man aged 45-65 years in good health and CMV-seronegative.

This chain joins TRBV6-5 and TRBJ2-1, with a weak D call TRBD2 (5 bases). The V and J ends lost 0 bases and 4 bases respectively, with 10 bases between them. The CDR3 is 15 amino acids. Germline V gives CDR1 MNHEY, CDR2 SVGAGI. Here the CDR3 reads CASSYSRAQYNEQFF. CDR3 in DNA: TGTGCCAGCAGTTACTCGCGGGCACAATACAATGAGCAGTTCTTC.

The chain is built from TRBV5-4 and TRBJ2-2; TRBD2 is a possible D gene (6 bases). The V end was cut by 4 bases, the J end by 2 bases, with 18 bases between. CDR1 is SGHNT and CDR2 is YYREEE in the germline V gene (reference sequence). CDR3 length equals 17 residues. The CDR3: CASSPGSRTSNTGELFF. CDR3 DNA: TGTGCCAGCAGCCCCGGGAGTCGGACTTCCAACACCGGGGAGCTGTTTTTT.

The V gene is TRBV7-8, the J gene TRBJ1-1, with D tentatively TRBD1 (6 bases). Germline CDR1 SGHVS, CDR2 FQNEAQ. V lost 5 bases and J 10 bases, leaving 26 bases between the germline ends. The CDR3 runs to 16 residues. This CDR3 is CASSKTNRAASSGAFF. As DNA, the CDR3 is TGTGCCAGCAGCAAAACTAACAGGGCGGCTAGTTCAGGAGCTTTCTTT.

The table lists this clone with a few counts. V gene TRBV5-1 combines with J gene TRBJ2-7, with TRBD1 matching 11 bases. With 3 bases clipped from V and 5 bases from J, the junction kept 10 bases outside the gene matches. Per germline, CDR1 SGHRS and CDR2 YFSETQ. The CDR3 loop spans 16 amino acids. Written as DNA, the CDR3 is TGCGCCAGCAGCTCCGAGGGGACAGGGGGTACCCACGAGCAGTACTTC. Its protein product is CASSSEGTGGTHEQYF.

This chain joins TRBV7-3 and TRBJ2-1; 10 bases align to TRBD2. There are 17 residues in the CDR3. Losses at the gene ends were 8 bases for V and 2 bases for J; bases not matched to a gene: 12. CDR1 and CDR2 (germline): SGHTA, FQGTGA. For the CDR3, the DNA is TGTGCCAGCGGGATCGGTGGGACTAGCGCTGCCTACAATGAGCAGTTCTTC. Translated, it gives CASGIGGTSAAYNEQFF. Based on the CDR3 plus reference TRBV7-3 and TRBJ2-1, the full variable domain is GAGVSQTPSNKVTEKGKYVELRCDPISGHTALYWYRQSLGQGPEFLIYFQGTGAADDSGLPNDRFFAVRPEGSVSTLKIQRTERGDSAVYLCASGIGGTSAAYNEQFFGPGTRLTVL.

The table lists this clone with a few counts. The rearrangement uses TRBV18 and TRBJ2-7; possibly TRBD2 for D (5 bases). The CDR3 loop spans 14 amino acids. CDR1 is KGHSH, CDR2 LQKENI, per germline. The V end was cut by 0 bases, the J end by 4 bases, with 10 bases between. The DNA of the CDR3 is TGTGCCAGCTCACCACCGACTAACGGGTACGAGCAGTACTTC. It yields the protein CASSPPTNGYEQYF.

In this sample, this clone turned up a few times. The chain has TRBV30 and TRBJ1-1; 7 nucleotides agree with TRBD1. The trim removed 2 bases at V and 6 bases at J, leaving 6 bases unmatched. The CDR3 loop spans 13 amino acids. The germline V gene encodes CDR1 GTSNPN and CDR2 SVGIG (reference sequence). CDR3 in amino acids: CAWSSQGGPEAFF. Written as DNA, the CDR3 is TGTGCCTGGAGTAGCCAGGGGGGACCTGAAGCTTTCTTT.

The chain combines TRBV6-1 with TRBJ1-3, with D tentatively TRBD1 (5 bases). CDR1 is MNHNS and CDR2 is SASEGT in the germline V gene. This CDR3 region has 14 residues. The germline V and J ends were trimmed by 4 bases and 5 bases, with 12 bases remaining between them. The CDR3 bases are TGTGCCAGCAGTGTATGGGGGGTCAGAAACACCATATATTTT. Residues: CASSVWGVRNTIYF.

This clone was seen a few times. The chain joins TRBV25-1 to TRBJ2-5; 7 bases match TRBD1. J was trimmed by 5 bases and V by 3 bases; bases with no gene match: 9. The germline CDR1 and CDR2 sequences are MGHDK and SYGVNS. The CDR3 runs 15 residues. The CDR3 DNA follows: TGTGCCAGCAGTGATCGAGGGGGCGGGTCCGAGACCCAGTACTTC. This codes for CASSDRGGGSETQYF.

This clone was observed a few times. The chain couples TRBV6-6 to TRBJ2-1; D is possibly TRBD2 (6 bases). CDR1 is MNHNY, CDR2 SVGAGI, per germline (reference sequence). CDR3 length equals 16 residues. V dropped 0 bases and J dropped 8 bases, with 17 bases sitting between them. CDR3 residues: CASSYSGGGTGDEQFF. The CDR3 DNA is TGTGCCAGCAGTTACTCAGGTGGCGGGACTGGCGATGAGCAGTTCTTC.

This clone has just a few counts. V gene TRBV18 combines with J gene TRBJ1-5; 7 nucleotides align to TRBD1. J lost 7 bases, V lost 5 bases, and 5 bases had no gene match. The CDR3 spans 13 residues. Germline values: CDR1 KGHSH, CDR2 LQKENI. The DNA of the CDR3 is TGTGCCAGCTCAGTCGACAGGGTACAGCCCCAGCATTTT. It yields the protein CASSVDRVQPQHF.

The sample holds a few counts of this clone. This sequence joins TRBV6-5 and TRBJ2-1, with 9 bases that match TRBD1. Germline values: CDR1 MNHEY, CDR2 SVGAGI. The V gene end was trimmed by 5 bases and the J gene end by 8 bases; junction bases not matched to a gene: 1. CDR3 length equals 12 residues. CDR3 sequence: CASSTGGDEQFF. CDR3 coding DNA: TGTGCCAGCAGTACAGGGGGCGATGAGCAGTTCTTC.

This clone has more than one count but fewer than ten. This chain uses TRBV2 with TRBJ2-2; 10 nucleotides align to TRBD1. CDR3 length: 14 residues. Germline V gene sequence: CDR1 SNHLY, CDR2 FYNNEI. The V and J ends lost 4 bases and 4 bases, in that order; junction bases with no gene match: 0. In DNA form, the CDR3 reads TGTGCCAGCAGTGGGGACAGGGGCACCGGGGAGCTGTTTTTT. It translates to CASSGDRGTGELFF.

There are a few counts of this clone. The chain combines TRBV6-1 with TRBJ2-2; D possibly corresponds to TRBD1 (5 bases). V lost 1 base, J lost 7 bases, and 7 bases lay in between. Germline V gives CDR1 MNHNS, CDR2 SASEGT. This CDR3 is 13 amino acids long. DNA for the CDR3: TGTGCCAGCAGTGAAGGACAGCTCGGGGAGCTGTTTTTT. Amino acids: CASSEGQLGELFF.

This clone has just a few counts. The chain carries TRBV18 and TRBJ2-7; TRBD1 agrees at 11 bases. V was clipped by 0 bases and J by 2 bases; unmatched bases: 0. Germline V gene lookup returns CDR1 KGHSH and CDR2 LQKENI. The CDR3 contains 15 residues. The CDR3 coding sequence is TGTGCCAGCTCACCACCGGGACAGGGGGCCTACGAGCAGTACTTC. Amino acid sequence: CASSPPGQGAYEQYF.

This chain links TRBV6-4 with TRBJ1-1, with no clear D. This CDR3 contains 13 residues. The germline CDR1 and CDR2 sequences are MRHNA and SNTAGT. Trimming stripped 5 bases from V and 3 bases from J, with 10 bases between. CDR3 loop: CASSRSGYTEAFF. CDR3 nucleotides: TGTGCCAGCAGTCGGTCGGGATACACTGAAGCTTTCTTT.

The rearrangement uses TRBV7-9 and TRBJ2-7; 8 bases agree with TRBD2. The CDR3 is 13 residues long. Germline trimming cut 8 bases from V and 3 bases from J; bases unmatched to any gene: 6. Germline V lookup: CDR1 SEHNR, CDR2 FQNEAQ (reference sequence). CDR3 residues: CASESGGLYEQYF. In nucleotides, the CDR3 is TGTGCCAGCGAAAGCGGGGGCCTCTACGAGCAGTACTTC. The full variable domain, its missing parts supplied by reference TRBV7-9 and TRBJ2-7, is DTGVSQNPRHKITKRGQNVTFRCDPISEHNRLYWYRQTLGQGPEFLTYFQNEAQLEKSRLLSDRFSAERPKGSFSTLEIQRTEQGDSAMYLCASESGGLYEQYFGPGTRLTVT.

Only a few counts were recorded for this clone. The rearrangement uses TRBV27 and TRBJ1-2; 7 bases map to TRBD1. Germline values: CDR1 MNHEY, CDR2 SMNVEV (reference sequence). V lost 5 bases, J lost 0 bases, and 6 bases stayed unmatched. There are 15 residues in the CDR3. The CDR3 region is CASSPKDRTNYGYTF. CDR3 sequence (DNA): TGTGCCAGCAGTCCAAAGGACAGGACTAACTATGGCTACACCTTC.